The 20 T cell receptor beta chains below come from one sample, sequenced in a study of CD8 T cells in Susac syndrome. The RNA input was roughly 0.45 to 1 ug, and it was reverse transcribed with random hexamers. TCRdb independently ran MiXCR on the immunoSEQ multiplex PCR reads; one entry per CDR3 protein. The sample contains approximately 260,000 distinct CDR3 sequences, 90% to 96% of which appear only once. The sample consisted of CD4+ T cells from PBMCs. The receptors were sampled from a human donor with Susac syndrome.

The J gene is TRBJ2-7, the V gene TRBV5-1; D remains ambiguous. The CDR3 contains 11 residues. Per the germline V gene, CDR1 is SGHRS and CDR2 is YFSETQ. V was trimmed by 4 bases and J by 5 bases, leaving 7 bases between them. The chain's CDR3 is CASSRLDEQYF. In nucleotides, the CDR3 is TGCGCCAGCAGCCGCCTGGACGAGCAGTACTTC.

The chain links TRBV28 to TRBJ2-1; possible D gene TRBD1, 5 bases. CDR3 length: 14 amino acids. Germline CDR1 MDHEN, CDR2 SYDVKM. V gave up 3 bases and J gave up 4 bases, with 10 bases separating them. This CDR3 is CASSFERQYNEQFF. In DNA form, the CDR3 reads TGTGCCAGCAGTTTCGAGCGACAGTACAATGAGCAGTTCTTC.

This clonotype was counted a single time. The V and J genes are TRBV29-1 and TRBJ2-4; 8 positions match TRBD2. CDR3 size: 17 residues. V shed 4 bases and J 7 bases; nucleotides not matched to a gene: 18. Germline CDR1 and CDR2: SQVTM and ANQGSEA. DNA for the CDR3: TGCAGCGTTGTCCAGTACCCTTTCTGGCGGGAGGAGAACATTCAGTACTTC. This gives the protein CSVVQYPFWREENIQYF.

This chain connects TRBV3-1 to TRBJ2-5; TRBD2 is a possible D gene (5 bases). Looked up from germline, CDR1 is LGHDT and CDR2 is YNNKEL (reference sequence). CDR3 length: 15 amino acids. V lost 5 bases to trimming and J lost 2 bases, with 15 bases between them. CDR3 DNA sequence: TGTGCCAGCAGCGGTCACCCAGGAGGACAAGAGACCCAGTACTTC. Residues: CASSGHPGGQETQYF.

Here the CDR3 DNA reads TGTGCCAGCAAAGTGACAGGGGAAAACACCATATATTTT. It specifies CASKVTGENTIYF. The rearrangement joins TRBV5-4 to TRBJ1-3; 8 bases are a match to TRBD1. CDR1 is SGHNT and CDR2 is YYREEE in the germline V gene (reference sequence). Unmatched junction bases numbered 5, after V lost 6 bases and J lost 6 bases. CDR3 length equals 13 residues.

This clonotype was seen just once. The J gene is TRBJ2-3, the V gene TRBV6-1, with D possibly TRBD2 on 5 matching bases. Germline V gene sequence: CDR1 MNHNS, CDR2 SASEGT. The CDR3 length is 16 residues. V dropped 8 bases and J dropped 4 bases, with 22 bases sitting between them. CDR3 sequence (DNA): TGTGCCAGCGCCGGGTTGGACTCGGAAGAGGCAGATACGCAGTATTTT. Its protein product is CASAGLDSEEADTQYF.

The V and J genes are TRBV28 and TRBJ2-7; D call uncertain. This CDR3 spans 15 amino acids. V shed 4 bases and J shed 0 bases, with 13 bases lying between them. Germline V lookup: CDR1 MDHEN, CDR2 SYDVKM. This CDR3 reads CASSWMEQDSYEQYF. CDR3 nucleotide sequence: TGTGCCAGCAGTTGGATGGAGCAAGACTCCTACGAGCAGTACTTC.

This clonotype was detected only once. V is TRBV10-1 and J is TRBJ2-1, with a possible D match to TRBD2 (6 bases). Trimming took off 4 bases at V and 0 bases at J, with 16 bases between the two ends. There are 17 residues in the CDR3. Germline CDR1 and CDR2: WNHNN and SYGVQD (reference sequence). CDR3 coding DNA: TGCGCCAGCAGTGGGATAGCGGACCCGAGCTCCTACAATGAGCAGTTCTTC. Translation: CASSGIADPSSYNEQFF.

The J gene is TRBJ2-7, the V gene TRBV5-7; 12 nucleotides line up with TRBD2. TRBV5-7 is sorted into the ORF group, with uncertain function. There are 14 residues in the CDR3. V lost 6 bases to trimming and J lost 4 bases; unmatched junction nucleotides: 5. CDR3 protein: CASMLAGGPYEQYF. DNA of the CDR3: TGTGCCAGCATGCTAGCGGGAGGGCCGTACGAGCAGTACTTC.

This clonotype was observed once. V is TRBV18 and J is TRBJ2-1, with 9 bases that match TRBD1. This CDR3 contains 15 residues. The V segment lost 4 bases and the J segment 2 bases; nucleotides outside the gene matches: 3. Germline lookup yields CDR1 KGHSH and CDR2 LQKENI. The CDR3 bases are TGTGCCAGCTCACAGGGGACAGGGCCCTACAATGAGCAGTTCTTC. It yields the protein CASSQGTGPYNEQFF.

The chain recombines TRBV29-1 with TRBJ1-5; no firm D call. Germline CDR1 SQVTM, CDR2 ANQGSEA. The CDR3 runs 13 residues. The ends were cut back, 3 bases at V and 0 bases at J, with 6 bases in the middle. Written as DNA, the CDR3 is TGCAGCGTTGAGGTATCTAGCAATCAGCCCCAGCATTTT. Amino acids: CSVEVSSNQPQHF. The whole variable domain, remainder taken from reference TRBV29-1 and TRBJ1-5, is SAVISQKPSRDICQRGTSLTIQCQVDSQVTMMFWYRQQPGQSLTLIATANQGSEATYESGFVIDKFPISRPNLTFSTLTVSNMSPEDSSIYLCSVEVSSNQPQHFGDGTRLSIL.

V is TRBV11-2 and J is TRBJ2-3; D call uncertain. The V gene's germline CDR1 is SGHAT and CDR2 FQNNGV. Trimming took off 5 bases at V and 4 bases at J, with 13 bases between the two ends. CDR3 length: 14 amino acids. CDR3 DNA: TGTGCCAGCAGCAATTCAGCAGTTCCAGATACGCAGTATTTT. It encodes CASSNSAVPDTQYF.

The chain combines TRBV5-1 with TRBJ1-2; the D gene is possibly TRBD1 (5 bases). Germline CDR1 SGHRS, CDR2 YFSETQ. Deletions cut 4 bases from V and 0 bases from J, with 16 bases between. CDR3 size: 16 residues. DNA of the CDR3: TGCGCCAGCAGCCCTCGTCAAGACAGTGCTAACTATGGCTACACCTTC. This translates into CASSPRQDSANYGYTF.

This chain joins TRBV4-1 and TRBJ2-1; a possible D gene is TRBD1 (7 bases). Germline CDR1 and CDR2: MGHRA and YSYEKL. Trimming shortened V by 0 bases and J by 9 bases, and 21 bases separated the two germline ends. The CDR3 covers 17 residues. CDR3 coding DNA: TGCGCCAGCAGCCAAGAGCCGACTAGTATAAGGGACAGTGAGCAGTTCTTC. It yields the protein CASSQEPTSIRDSEQFF.

This chain links TRBV11-2 with TRBJ2-7; TRBD1 aligns across 10 bases. J gave up 5 bases and V 4 bases, and 5 bases lay outside the gene matches. The length of the CDR3 is 14 residues. Per the germline V gene, CDR1 is SGHAT and CDR2 is FQNNGV. The CDR3 DNA sequence: TGTGCCAGCAGCTCGTGGGACAGGGGCAACGAGCAGTACTTC. Its translation: CASSSWDRGNEQYF.

CDR3 sequence (DNA): TGTGCCAGCAGTCCGCAGACAGGGGATGTTTACGAGCAGTACTTC. Protein: CASSPQTGDVYEQYF. V usage is TRBV12-3 or TRBV12-4 and J usage is TRBJ2-7, with TRBD1 identical over 8 bases. This CDR3 contains 15 residues. J lost 4 bases, V lost 5 bases, and 10 bases had no gene match.

This sequence joins TRBV25-1 and TRBJ1-1, with D perhaps TRBD1 (6 bases). Germline-derived CDR1 and CDR2 are MGHDK and SYGVNS. The CDR3 covers 16 residues. Trimming left V 3 bases short and J 1 base short, with 15 bases between. This chain's CDR3 is CASSDGTSAANTEAFF. The CDR3 DNA reads as TGTGCCAGCAGTGACGGGACATCCGCGGCGAACACTGAAGCTTTCTTT.

This chain links TRBV15 with TRBJ2-2; D is undetermined. Trimming took 0 bases from V and 7 from J, leaving 6 bases between them. CDR1 and CDR2 from the germline V gene are LNHNV and YYDKDF (reference sequence). The CDR3 is made up of 13 amino acids. The CDR3 loop reads CATSRDLVGELFF. CDR3 sequence (DNA): TGTGCCACCAGCAGAGATCTTGTCGGGGAGCTGTTTTTT.

The rearrangement links TRBV30 to TRBJ2-7, with D perhaps TRBD2 (5 bases). CDR3 size: 11 residues. V was cut by 4 bases and J by 5 bases, with 9 bases left in between. CDR1 is GTSNPN, CDR2 SVGIG, per germline (reference sequence). This CDR3 reads CAWTSFHEQYF. The DNA of the CDR3 is TGTGCCTGGACTAGCTTCCACGAGCAGTACTTC.

This chain joins TRBV27 and TRBJ2-2, with D uncertain. The V gene's germline CDR1 is MNHEY and CDR2 SMNVEV (reference sequence). The CDR3 length is 13 residues. V gave up 5 bases and J gave up 0 bases, with 4 bases separating them. The CDR3 loop is CASSEPNTGELFF. Here the CDR3 DNA reads TGTGCCAGCAGTGAACCGAACACCGGGGAGCTGTTTTTT.